This T cell receptor (beta chain) was profiled in a study of spatial heterogeneity in lung cancer. Turning to the study itself: Fewer alpha-chain than beta-chain sequences were consistently detected.

V was trimmed by 4 bases and J by 1 base, leaving 15 bases between them. CDR3 length: 15 residues. Germline V CDR1 and CDR2: SGHRS, YFSETQ. Time point defined: sample taken at primary tumor resection. Whole RNA, isolated from tumor, nontumor lung or frozen PBMC, was sequenced without prior sorting. TCRdb re-called the 5' RACE reads through MiXCR, storing one row per CDR3 protein. The repertoire holds about 41,000 distinct CDR3 sequences, with over 9.5% as singletons. Sequenced material: PBMCs, taken at surgery. The J gene is TRBJ2-7, the V gene TRBV5-1, with D perhaps matching TRBD1 or TRBD2 (5 bases each). The source is a female donor with early-stage non-small cell lung cancer. The CDR3 DNA reads as TGCGCCAGCAGCAACGGGGCATACTCATCCTACGAGCAGTACTTC. It codes for CASSNGAYSSYEQYF. The full variable domain, in which reference TRBV5-1 and TRBJ2-7 provide the parts outside the CDR3, is KAGVTQTPRYLIKTRGQQVTLSCSPISGHRSVSWYQQTPGQGLQFLFEYFSETQRNKGNFPGRFSGRQFSNSRSEMNVSTLELGDSALYLCASSNGAYSSYEQYFGPGTRLTVT.